This T cell receptor (beta chain) comes out of a study of cytomegalovirus exposure and HLA in healthy donors. To note about this clone: What it binds is not known.

13 Jbeta primers and 60 Vbeta primers were used for the PCR. Sequencing was performed with immunoSEQ multiplex PCR; in TCRdb, only in-frame clones are kept and a portion is missing. This sample carries roughly 70,000 clones, under 80% of them seen once, and the ten largest clones take 11% to 15%. This CDR3 has 13 residues. Germline CDR1 and CDR2: SGHDN and FVKESK. The V and J ends lost 4 bases and 3 bases respectively, with 10 bases between them. Study-level points and caveats: Altogether, 150 to 200 TCR beta chains were recorded as cytomegalovirus-associated. The classifier was said to identify cytomegalovirus status with high specificity and sensitivity. Available immune exposure information was restricted to CMV serostatus only.

V is TRBV14 and J is TRBJ2-7, with D possibly being TRBD2 (6 bases). Sequenced sample: PBMCs. The receptor was derived from a male donor in good health and CMV-seropositive. The CDR3 is CASSRGIRYEQYF. CDR3 coding DNA: TGTGCCAGCAGCCGCGGGATACGCTACGAGCAGTACTTC.